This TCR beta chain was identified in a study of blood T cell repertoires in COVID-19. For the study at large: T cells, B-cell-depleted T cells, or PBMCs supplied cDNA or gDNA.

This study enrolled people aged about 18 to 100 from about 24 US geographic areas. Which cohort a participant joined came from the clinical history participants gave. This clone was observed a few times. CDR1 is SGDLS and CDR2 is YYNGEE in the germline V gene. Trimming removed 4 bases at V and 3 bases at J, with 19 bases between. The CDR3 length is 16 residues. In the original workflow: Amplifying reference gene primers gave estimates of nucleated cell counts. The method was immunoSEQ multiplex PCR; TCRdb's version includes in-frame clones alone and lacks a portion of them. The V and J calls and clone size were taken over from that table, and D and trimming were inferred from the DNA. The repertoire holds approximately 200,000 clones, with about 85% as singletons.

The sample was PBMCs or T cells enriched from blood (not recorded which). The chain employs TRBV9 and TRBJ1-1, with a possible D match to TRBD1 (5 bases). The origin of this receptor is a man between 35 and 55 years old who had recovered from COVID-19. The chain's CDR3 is CASSSSGGVVDTEAFF. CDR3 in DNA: TGTGCCAGCAGCTCCTCCGGGGGGGTAGTGGACACTGAAGCTTTCTTT.